This T cell receptor beta chain appears in the sequencing data of a study of T cells in Graves' hyperthyroidism and ophthalmopathy. TCR beta CDR3 region amplification was performed from RNA transcripts. The primer set for the first-round RT-PCR of the TCR CDR3 was HTBI. From the multiplex PCR reads, TCRdb called clonotypes with MiXCR, one entry per CDR3 protein. The table includes about 480,000 distinct CDR3 sequences, around a quarter detected once. On this clonotype: The antigen is unknown.

Whole-study results and caveats: Peripheral blood also featured most of the thyroid clonotypes expanded above 0.001. The model's output predicted ophthalmopathy at a median of around 7 months prior to onset.

This CDR3 contains 16 residues. CDR1 SGHRS and CDR2 YFSETQ come from the germline V gene. V was shortened by 0 bases and J by 1 base, with 13 bases between the two germline ends. Ophthalmopathy patients all had a Clinical Activity Score of at least 3, a NOSPECS grade of at least 4 and disease under 3 months old. Uncontrolled infection, other autoimmune disease, pregnancy or lactation excluded patients. The specimen was blood. This TCR was recovered from a woman aged 30 to 39 with Graves' ophthalmopathy. This chain joins TRBV5-1 and TRBJ1-2, with a possible D match to TRBD1 (5 bases). The CDR3 nucleotides read TGCGCCAGCAGCTTGGCCCCCGACAGACTTAACTATGGCTACACCTTC. It translates to CASSLAPDRLNYGYTF.